This TCR beta chain stems from a study of blood T cell repertoires in COVID-19. Whole-study context: COVID-19 samples, acute and convalescent, were from the United States, Italy and Spain.

Original data processing: Amplification with reference gene primers provided the estimates of nucleated cell counts. This table comes from immunoSEQ multiplex PCR, and its TCRdb copy is limited to in-frame clones, with some not included. That table supplies the V and J calls and clone size; D and trimming were determined from the DNA. The data contain 90,000 to 100,000 clones, 80% to 85% of them singletons. The CDR3 length is 13 residues. V lost 3 bases and J lost 2, with 8 bases in between. Germline V CDR1 and CDR2: SGDLS, YYNGEE. Material for sequencing was peripheral blood. The chain joins TRBV9 to TRBJ1-2, with D possibly matching TRBD1 (6 bases). The sequence came from a man aged 55-75 years with acute or convalescent COVID-19. The CDR3 bases are TGTGCCAGCAGCGCACAGGGAAACTATGGCTACACCTTC. This encodes CASSAQGNYGYTF.